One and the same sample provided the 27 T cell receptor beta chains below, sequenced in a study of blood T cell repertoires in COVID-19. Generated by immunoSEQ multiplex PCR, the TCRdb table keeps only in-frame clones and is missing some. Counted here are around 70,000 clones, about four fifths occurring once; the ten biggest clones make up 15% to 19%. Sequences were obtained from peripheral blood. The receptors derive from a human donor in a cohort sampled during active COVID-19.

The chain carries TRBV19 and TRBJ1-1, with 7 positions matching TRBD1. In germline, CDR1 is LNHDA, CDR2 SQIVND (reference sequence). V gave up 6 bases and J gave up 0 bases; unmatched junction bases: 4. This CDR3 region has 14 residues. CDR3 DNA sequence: TGTGCCAGTAGGCGAACAGGGGTGAACACTGAAGCTTTCTTT. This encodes CASRRTGVNTEAFF.

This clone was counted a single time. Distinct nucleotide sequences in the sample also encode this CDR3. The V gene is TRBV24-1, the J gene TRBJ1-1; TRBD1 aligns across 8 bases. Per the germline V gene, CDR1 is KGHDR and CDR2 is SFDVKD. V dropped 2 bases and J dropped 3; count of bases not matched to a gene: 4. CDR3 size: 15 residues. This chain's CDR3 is CATSDSGQGDTEAFF. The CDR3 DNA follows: TGTGCCACCAGTGATTCTGGACAGGGCGACACTGAAGCTTTCTTT.

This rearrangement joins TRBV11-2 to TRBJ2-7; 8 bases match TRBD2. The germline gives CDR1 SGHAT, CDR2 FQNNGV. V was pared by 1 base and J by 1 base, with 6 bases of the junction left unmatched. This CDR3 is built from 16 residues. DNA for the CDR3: TGTGCCAGCAGCTTAGGCGGGACTAGTCCTTCCTACGAGCAGTACTTC. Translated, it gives CASSLGGTSPSYEQYF.

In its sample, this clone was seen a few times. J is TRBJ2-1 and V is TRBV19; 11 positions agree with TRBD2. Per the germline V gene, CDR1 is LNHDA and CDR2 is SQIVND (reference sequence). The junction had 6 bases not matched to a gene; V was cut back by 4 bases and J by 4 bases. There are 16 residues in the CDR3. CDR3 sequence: CASSTDGTSGYNEQFF. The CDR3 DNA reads TGTGCCAGTAGTACAGACGGGACTAGCGGTTACAATGAGCAGTTCTTC. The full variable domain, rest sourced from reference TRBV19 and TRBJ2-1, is DGGITQSPKYLFRKEGQNVTLSCEQNLNHDAMYWYRQDPGQGLRLIYYSQIVNDFQKGDIAEGYSVSREKKESFPLTVTSAQKNPTAFYLCASSTDGTSGYNEQFFGPGTRLTVL.

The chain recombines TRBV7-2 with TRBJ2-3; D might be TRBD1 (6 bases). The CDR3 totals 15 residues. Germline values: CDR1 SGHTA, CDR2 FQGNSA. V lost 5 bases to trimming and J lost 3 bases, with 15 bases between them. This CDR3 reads CASSPTTRGTDTQYF. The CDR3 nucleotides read TGTGCCAGCAGCCCCACCACGAGGGGGACAGATACGCAGTATTTT.

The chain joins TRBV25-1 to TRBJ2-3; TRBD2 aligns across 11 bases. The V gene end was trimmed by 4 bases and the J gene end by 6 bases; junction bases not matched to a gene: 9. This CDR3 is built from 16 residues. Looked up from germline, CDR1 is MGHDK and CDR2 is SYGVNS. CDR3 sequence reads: CASSVRLAGIADTQYF. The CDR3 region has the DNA TGTGCCAGCAGTGTCCGACTAGCGGGAATAGCGGATACGCAGTATTTT.

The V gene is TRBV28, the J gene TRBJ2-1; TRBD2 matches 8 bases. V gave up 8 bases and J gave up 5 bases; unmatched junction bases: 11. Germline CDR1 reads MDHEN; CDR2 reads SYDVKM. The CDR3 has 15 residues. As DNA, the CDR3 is TGTGCCAGCCCCCCGTCGGGGGGGCAACACAATGAGCAGTTCTTC. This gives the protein CASPPSGGQHNEQFF.

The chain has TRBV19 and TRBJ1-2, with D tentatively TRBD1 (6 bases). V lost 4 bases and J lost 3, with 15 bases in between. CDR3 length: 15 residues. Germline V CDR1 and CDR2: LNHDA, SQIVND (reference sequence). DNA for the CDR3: TGTGCCAGTAGTAAGCCCGACAGGCTCGACTATGGCTACACCTTC. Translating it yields CASSKPDRLDYGYTF.

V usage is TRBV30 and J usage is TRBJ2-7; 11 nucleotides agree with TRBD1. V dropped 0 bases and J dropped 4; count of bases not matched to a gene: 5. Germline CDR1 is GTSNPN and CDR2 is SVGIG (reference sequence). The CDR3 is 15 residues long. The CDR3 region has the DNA TGTGCCTGGAGTGTACGGGACAGGGGGTTATACGAGCAGTACTTC. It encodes CAWSVRDRGLYEQYF. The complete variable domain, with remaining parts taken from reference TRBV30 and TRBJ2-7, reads SQTIHQWPATLVQPVGSPLSLECTVEGTSNPNLYWYRQAAGRGLQLLFYSVGIGQISSEVPQNLSASRPQDRQFILSSKKLLLSDSGFYLCAWSVRDRGLYEQYFGPGTRLTVT.

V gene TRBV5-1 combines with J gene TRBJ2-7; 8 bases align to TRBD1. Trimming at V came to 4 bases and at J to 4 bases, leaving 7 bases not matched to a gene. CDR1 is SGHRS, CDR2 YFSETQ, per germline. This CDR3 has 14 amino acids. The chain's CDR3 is CASSLGQDKYEQYF. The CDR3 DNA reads TGCGCCAGCAGCCTGGGACAGGACAAATACGAGCAGTACTTC.

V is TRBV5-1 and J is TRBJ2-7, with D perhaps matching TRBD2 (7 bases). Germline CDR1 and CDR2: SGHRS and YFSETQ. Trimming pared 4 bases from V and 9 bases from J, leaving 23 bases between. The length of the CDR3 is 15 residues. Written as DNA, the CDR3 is TGCGCCAGCAGCGCCCAGTGGGGGGCGGGGGCTGGGCAGTACTTC. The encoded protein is CASSAQWGAGAGQYF.

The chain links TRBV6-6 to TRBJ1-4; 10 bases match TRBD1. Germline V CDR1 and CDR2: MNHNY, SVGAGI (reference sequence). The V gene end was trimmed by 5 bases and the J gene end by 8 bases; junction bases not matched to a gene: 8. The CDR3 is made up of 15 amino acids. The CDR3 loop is CASSKRQGAQEKLFF. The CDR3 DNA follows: TGTGCCAGCAGTAAACGACAGGGGGCGCAAGAAAAACTGTTTTTT.

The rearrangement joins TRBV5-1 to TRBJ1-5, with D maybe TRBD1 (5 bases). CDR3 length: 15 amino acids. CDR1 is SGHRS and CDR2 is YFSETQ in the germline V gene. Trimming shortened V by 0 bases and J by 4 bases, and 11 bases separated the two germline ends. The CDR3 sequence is CASSLEGNANQPQHF. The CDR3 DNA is TGCGCCAGCAGCTTGGAGGGGAATGCAAATCAGCCCCAGCATTTT.

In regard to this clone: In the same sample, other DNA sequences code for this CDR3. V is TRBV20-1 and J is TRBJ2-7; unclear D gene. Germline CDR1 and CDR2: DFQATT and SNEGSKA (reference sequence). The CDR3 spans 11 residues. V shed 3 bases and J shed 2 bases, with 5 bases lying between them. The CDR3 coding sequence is TGCAGTGCTAGTGGTACCTACGAGCAGTACTTC. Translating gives CSASGTYEQYF.

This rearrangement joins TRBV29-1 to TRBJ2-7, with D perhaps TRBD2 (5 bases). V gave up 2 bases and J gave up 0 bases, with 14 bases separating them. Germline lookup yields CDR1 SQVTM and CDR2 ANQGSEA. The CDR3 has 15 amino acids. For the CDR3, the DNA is TGCAGCGTTGAATGGAGCGGTACTCACTCCTACGAGCAGTACTTC. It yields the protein CSVEWSGTHSYEQYF.

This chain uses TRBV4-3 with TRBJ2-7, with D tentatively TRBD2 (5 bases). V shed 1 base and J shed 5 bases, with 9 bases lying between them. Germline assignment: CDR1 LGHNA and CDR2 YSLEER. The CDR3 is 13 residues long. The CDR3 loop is CASSQAGRNEQYF. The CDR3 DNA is TGCGCCAGCAGCCAAGCGGGAAGGAACGAGCAGTACTTC.

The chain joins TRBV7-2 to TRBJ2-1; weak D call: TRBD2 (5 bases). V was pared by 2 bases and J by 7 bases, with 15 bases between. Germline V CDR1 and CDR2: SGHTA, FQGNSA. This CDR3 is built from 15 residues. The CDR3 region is CASSLSGIRSNEQFF. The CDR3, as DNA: TGTGCCAGCAGCTTATCCGGGATACGTTCGAATGAGCAGTTCTTC.

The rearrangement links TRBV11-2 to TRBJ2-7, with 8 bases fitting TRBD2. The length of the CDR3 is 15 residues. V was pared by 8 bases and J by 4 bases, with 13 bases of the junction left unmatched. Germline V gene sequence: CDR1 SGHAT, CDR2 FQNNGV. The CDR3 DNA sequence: TGTGCCAGCGGACACAACAGCGGGAGTGGTTACGAGCAGTACTTC. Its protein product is CASGHNSGSGYEQYF. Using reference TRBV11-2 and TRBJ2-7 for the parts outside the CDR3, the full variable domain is EAGVAQSPRYKIIEKRQSVAFWCNPISGHATLYWYQQILGQGPKLLIQFQNNGVVDDSQLPKDRFSAERLKGVDSTLKIQPAKLEDSAVYLCASGHNSGSGYEQYFGPGTRLTVT.

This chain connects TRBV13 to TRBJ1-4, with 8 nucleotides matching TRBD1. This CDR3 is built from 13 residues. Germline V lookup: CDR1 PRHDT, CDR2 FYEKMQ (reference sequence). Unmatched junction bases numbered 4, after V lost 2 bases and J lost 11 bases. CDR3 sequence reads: CASSLKTGGKLFF. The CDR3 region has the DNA TGTGCCAGCAGCTTAAAAACAGGGGGGAAACTGTTTTTT.

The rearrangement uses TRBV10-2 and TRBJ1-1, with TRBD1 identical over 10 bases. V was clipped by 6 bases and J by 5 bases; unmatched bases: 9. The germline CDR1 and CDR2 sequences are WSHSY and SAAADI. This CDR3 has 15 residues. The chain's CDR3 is CASRLTGGVGTEAFF. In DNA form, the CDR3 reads TGCGCCAGCAGGTTGACAGGGGGCGTAGGGACTGAAGCTTTCTTT.

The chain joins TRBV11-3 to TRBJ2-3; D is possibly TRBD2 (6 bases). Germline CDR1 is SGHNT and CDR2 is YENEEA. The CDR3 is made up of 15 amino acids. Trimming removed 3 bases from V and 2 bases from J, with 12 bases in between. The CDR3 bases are TGTGCCAGCAGCTTGGAGGGTTCTGTCACAGATACGCAGTATTTT. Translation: CASSLEGSVTDTQYF.

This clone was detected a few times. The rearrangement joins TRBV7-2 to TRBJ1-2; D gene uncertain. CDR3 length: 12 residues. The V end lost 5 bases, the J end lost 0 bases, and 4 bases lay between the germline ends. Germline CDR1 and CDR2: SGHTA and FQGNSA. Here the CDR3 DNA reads TGTGCCAGCAGCCTTCCTAACTATGGCTACACCTTC. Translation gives CASSLPNYGYTF. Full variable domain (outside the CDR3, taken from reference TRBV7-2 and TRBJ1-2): GAGVSQSPSNKVTEKGKDVELRCDPISGHTALYWYRQSLGQGLEFLIYFQGNSAPDKSGLPSDRFSAERTGGSVSTLTIQRTQQEDSAVYLCASSLPNYGYTFGSGTRLTVV.

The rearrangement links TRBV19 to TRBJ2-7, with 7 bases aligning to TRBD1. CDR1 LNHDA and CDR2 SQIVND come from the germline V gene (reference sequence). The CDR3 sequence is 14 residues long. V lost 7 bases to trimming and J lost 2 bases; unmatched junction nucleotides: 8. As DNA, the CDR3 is TGTGCCAGTACTCAGAGGGGGCCGACCTACGAGCAGTACTTC. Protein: CASTQRGPTYEQYF.

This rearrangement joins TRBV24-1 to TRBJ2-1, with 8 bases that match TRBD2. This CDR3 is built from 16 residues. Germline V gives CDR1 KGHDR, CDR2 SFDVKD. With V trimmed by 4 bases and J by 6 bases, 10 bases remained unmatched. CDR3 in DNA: TGTGCCACCAGTGACTTGAGCGGGAGCCTACGCAATGAGCAGTTCTTC. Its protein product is CATSDLSGSLRNEQFF.

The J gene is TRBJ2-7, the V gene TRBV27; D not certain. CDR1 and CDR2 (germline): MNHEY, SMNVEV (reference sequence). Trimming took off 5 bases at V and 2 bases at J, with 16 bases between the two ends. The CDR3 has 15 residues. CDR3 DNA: TGTGCCAGCAGTCAGGTTCCCCCCGGCGCCTACGAGCAGTACTTC. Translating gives CASSQVPPGAYEQYF.

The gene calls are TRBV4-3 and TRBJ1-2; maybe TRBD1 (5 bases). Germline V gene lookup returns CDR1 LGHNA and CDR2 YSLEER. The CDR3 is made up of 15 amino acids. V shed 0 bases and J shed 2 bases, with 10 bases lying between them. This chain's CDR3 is CASSQDQGANYGYTF. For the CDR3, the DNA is TGCGCCAGCAGCCAAGATCAAGGGGCCAACTATGGCTACACCTTC.

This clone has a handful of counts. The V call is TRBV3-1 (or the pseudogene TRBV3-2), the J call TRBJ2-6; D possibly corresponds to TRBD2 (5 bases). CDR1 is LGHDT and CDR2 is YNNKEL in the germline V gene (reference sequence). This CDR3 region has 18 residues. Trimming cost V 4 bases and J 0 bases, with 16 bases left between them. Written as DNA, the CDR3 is TGTGCCAGCAGCCCCAATCTTGGGAGCAGCTCTGGGGCCAACGTCCTGACTTTC. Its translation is CASSPNLGSSSGANVLTF.